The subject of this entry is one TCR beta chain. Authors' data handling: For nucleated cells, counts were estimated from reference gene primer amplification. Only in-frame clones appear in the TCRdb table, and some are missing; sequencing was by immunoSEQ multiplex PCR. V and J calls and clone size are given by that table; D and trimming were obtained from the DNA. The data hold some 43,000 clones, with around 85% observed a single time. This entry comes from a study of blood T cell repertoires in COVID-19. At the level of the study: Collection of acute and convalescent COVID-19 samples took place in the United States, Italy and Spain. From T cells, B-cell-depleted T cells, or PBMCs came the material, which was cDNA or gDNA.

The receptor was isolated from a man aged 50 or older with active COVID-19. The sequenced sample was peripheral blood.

The chain's CDR3 is CASSQGDRMNTEAFF. CDR3 nucleotides: TGTGCCAGCAGCCAAGGGGACAGGATGAACACTGAAGCTTTCTTT. V is TRBV3-1 (or the pseudogene TRBV3-2) and J is TRBJ1-1; 8 bases are shared with TRBD1. V shed 1 base, J shed 0 bases, and the junction held 1 base outside the gene matches. This CDR3 is 15 amino acids long. Germline V gene lookup returns CDR1 LGHDT and CDR2 YNNKEL (reference sequence).